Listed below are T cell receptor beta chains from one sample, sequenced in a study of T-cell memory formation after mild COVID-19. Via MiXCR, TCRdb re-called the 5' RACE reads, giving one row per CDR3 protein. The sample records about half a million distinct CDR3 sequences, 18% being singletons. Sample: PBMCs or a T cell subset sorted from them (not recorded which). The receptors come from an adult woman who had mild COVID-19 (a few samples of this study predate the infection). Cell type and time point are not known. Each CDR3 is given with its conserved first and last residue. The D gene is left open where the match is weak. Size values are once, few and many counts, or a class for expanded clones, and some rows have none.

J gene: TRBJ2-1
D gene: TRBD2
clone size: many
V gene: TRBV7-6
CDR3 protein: CASSLVSSGATYNEQFF
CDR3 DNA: TGTGCCAGCAGCTTAGTTTCTAGCGGGGCGACCTACAATGAGCAGTTCTTC

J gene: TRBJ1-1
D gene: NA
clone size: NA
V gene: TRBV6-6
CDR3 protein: CASTTGTREAFF
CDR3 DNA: TGTGCCAGCACTACCGGGACAAGAGAAGCTTTCTTT

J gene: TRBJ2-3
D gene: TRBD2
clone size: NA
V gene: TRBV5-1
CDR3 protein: CASSLGLAGGPLNTDTQYF
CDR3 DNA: TGCGCCAGCAGCTTGGGCCTAGCGGGAGGGCCTTTAAACACAGATACGCAGTATTTT

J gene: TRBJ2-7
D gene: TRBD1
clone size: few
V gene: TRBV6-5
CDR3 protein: CASRDRDLAYEQYF
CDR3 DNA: TGTGCCAGCCGGGACAGAGATCTTGCCTACGAGCAGTACTTC

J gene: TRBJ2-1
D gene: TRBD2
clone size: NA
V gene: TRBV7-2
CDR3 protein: CASQIWGGSSYNEQFF
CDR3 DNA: TGTGCCAGCCAGATATGGGGCGGGAGTTCCTACAATGAGCAGTTCTTC

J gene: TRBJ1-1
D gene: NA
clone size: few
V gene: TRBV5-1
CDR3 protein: CASSLEQLDWGNTEAFF
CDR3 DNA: TGCGCCAGCAGCTTGGAACAGCTAGATTGGGGGAACACTGAAGCTTTCTTT

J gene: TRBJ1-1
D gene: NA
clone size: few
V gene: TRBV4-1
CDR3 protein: CASSEGIHGRPNTEAFF
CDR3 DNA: TGCGCCAGCAGCGAAGGAATCCACGGGCGGCCGAACACTGAAGCTTTCTTT

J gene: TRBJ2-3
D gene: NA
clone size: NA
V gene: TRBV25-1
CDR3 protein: CASSAPGFTDTQYF
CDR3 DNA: TGTGCCAGCAGTGCCCCGGGGTTCACAGATACGCAGTATTTT

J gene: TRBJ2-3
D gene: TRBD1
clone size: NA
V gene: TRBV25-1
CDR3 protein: CASSDRGTGREDTQYF
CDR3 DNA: TGTGCCAGCAGTGACCGGGGGACAGGGCGGGAAGATACGCAGTATTTT

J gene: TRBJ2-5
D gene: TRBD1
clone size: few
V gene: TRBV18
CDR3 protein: CASSPDRAEETQYF
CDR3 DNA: TGTGCCAGCTCACCGGACAGGGCAGAAGAGACCCAGTACTTC

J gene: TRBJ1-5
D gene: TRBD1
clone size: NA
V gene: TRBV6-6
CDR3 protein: CASSARHGTGDNQPQHF
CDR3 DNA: TGTGCCAGCAGTGCCCGACACGGGACAGGGGACAATCAGCCCCAGCATTTT

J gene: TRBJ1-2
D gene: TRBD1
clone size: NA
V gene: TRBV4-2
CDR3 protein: CASSQVNPGGDYGYTF
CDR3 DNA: TGTGCCAGCAGCCAAGTTAATCCAGGGGGAGACTATGGCTACACCTTC

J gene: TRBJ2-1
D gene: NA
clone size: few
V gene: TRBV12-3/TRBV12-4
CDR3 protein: CASSLRRGSGDEQFF
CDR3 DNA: TGTGCCAGCAGTTTGAGGCGGGGCAGCGGCGATGAGCAGTTCTTC

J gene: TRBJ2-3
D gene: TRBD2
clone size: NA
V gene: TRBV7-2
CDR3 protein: CASSLRVAGGRIHTQYF
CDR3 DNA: TGTGCCAGCAGCTTGCGGGTAGCGGGGGGACGCATACATACGCAGTATTTT

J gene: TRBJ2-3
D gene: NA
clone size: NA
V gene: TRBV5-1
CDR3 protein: CASKRGVSSTDTQYF
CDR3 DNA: TGCGCCAGCAAGCGTGGGGTGTCTAGCACAGATACGCAGTATTTT

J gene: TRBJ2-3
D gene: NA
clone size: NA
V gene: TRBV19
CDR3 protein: CASSINGVLVGTDTQYF
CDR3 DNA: TGTGCCAGTAGTATAAACGGTGTACTTGTGGGCACAGATACGCAGTATTTT

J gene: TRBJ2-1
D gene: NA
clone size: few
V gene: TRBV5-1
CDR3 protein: CASSNLGNEQFF
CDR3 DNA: TGCGCCAGCAGTAATCTAGGGAATGAGCAGTTCTTC

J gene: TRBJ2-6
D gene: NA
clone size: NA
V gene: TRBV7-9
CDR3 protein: CASRPQFSGANVLTF
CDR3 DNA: TGTGCCAGCAGACCTCAGTTCTCTGGGGCCAACGTCCTGACTTTC

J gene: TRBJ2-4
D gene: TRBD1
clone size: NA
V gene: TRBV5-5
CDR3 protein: CASRTGTVELAKNIQYF
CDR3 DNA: TGTGCCAGCAGAACCGGGACAGTCGAACTAGCCAAAAACATTCAGTACTTC

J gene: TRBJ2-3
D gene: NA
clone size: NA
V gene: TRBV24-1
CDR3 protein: CATSVGGVGTDTQYF
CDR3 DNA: TGTGCCACCAGTGTCGGGGGCGTGGGCACAGATACGCAGTATTTT

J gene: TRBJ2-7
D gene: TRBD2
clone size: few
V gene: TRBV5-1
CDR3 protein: CASSLDPGLAGEQYF
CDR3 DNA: TGCGCCAGCAGCTTGGATCCCGGACTAGCGGGGGAGCAGTACTTC

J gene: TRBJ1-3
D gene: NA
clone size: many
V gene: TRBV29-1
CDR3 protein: CSVNLGNSGNTIYF
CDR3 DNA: TGCAGCGTTAATCTAGGTAACTCTGGAAACACCATATATTTT

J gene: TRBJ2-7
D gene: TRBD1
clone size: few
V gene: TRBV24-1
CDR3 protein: CATSDLLPGTESYEQYF
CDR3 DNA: TGTGCCACCAGTGATCTCTTGCCGGGGACAGAATCCTACGAGCAGTACTTC

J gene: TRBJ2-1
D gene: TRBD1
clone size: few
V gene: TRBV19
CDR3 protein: CASSIGGQIYNEQFF
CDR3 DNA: TGTGCCAGTAGTATAGGGGGACAGATTTACAATGAGCAGTTCTTC

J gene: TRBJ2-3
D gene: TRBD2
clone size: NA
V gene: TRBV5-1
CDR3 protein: CASSLNPGGSGADTQYF
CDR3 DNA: TGCGCCAGCAGCTTGAATCCCGGCGGGAGCGGCGCAGATACGCAGTATTTT

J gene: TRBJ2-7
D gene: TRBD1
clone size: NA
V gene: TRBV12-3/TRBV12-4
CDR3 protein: CASSLIGTVYEQYF
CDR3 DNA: TGTGCCAGCAGTTTAATCGGGACAGTCTACGAGCAGTACTTC

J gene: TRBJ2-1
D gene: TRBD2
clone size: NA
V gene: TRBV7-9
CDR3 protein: CAHENGGVAYNEQFF
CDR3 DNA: TGTGCCCACGAAAACGGGGGGGTGGCCTACAATGAGCAGTTCTTC

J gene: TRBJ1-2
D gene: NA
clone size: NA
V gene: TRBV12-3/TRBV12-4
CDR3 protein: CASSGVYGYTF
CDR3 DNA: TGTGCCAGCAGTGGTGTCTATGGCTACACCTTC

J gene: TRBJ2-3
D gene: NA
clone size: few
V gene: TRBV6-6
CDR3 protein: CASTRSGTDTQYF
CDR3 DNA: TGTGCCAGCACCAGGTCTGGGACAGATACGCAGTATTTT

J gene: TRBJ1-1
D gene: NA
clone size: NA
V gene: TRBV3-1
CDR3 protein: CASSQIGEGQNTEAFF
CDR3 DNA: TGTGCCAGCAGCCAGATCGGTGAAGGGCAGAACACTGAAGCTTTCTTT

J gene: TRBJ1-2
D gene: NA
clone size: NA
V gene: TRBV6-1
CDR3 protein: CASSAPRGRDNYGYTF
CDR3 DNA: TGTGCCAGCAGTGCACCCAGGGGCAGGGACAACTATGGCTACACCTTC

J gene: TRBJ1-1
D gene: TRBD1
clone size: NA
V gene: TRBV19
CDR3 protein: CASSMRTGTKAKAEAFF
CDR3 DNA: TGTGCCAGTAGTATGAGGACAGGCACTAAGGCAAAGGCTGAAGCTTTCTTT

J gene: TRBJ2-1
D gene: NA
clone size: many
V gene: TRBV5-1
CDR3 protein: CASSLVEPSYNEQFF
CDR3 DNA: TGCGCCAGCAGCTTAGTAGAGCCCTCCTACAATGAGCAGTTCTTC

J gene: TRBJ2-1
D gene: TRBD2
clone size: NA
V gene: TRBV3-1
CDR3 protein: CASSQDRLAGPVNEQFF
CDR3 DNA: TGTGCCAGCAGCCAAGATCGACTAGCGGGTCCGGTTAATGAGCAGTTCTTC

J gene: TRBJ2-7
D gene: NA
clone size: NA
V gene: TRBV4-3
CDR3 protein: CASSQELNREIPLYEQYF
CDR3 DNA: TGCGCCAGCAGCCAAGAGTTAAATAGGGAAATTCCCCTCTACGAGCAGTACTTC

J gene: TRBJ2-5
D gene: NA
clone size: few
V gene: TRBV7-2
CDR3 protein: CASSLVGTGREQETQYF
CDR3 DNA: TGTGCCAGCAGCTTAGTTGGTACAGGGCGGGAGCAAGAGACCCAGTACTTC

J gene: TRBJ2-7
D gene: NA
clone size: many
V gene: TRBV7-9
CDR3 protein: CASSPSHFYEQYF
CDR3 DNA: TGTGCCAGCAGCCCATCTCACTTCTACGAGCAGTACTTC

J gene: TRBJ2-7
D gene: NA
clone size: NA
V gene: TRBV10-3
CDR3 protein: CAISESGGSKSYEQYF
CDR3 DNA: TGTGCCATCAGTGAGTCCGGAGGGAGCAAGTCCTACGAGCAGTACTTC

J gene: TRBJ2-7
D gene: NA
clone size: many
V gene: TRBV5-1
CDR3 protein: CASSLDHRYEQYF
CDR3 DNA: TGCGCCAGCAGCTTGGACCATCGCTACGAGCAGTACTTC

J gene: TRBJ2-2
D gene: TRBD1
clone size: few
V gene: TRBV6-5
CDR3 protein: CASRTGIGELFF
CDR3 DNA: TGTGCCAGCAGGACAGGGATCGGGGAGCTGTTTTTT

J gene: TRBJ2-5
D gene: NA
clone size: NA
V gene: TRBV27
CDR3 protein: CASSPTGSGWVRETQYF
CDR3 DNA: TGTGCCAGCAGCCCAACCGGGAGTGGTTGGGTCAGAGAGACCCAGTACTTC

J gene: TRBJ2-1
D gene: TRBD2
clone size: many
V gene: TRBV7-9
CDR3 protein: CASSPKRLAGGPGEQFF
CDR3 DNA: TGTGCCAGCAGCCCGAAGAGACTAGCGGGGGGGCCAGGTGAGCAGTTCTTC

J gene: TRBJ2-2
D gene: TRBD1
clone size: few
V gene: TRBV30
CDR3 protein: CAWSKRTGVVTGELFF
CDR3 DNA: TGTGCCTGGAGTAAAAGGACAGGGGTTGTCACCGGGGAGCTGTTTTTT

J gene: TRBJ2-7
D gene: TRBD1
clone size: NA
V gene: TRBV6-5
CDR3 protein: CASSRNRGLSNEQYF
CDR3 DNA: TGTGCCAGCAGTCGCAACAGGGGGCTCTCGAACGAGCAGTACTTC

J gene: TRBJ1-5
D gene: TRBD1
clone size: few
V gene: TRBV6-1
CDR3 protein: CASSETATGEQPQHF
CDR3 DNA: TGTGCCAGCAGTGAAACCGCGACAGGGGAGCAGCCCCAGCATTTT

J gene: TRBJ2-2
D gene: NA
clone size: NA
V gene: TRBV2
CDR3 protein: CASSESVTGELFF
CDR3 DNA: TGTGCCAGCAGTGAGTCGGTCACCGGGGAGCTGTTTTTT

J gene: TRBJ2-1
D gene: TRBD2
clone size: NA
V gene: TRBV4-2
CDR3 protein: CASSQERWTSGRLMNEQFF
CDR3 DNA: TGTGCCAGCAGCCAAGAGCGTTGGACTAGCGGGAGGTTAATGAATGAGCAGTTCTTC

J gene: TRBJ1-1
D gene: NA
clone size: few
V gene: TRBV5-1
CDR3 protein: CASSFFMNTEAFF
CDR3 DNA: TGCGCCAGCAGCTTCTTCATGAACACTGAAGCTTTCTTT

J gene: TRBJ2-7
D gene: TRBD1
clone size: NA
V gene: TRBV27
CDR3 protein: CASSLGGPGQGYEQYF
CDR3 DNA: TGTGCCAGCAGTCTAGGAGGTCCGGGACAGGGATACGAGCAGTACTTC

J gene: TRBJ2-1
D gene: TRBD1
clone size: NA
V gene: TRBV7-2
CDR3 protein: CASSLRGGPTYNEQFF
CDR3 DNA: TGTGCCAGCAGCTTACGAGGGGGCCCTACCTACAATGAGCAGTTCTTC

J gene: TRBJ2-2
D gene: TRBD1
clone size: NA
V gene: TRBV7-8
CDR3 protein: CASSPRQGHTGELFF
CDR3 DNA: TGTGCCAGCAGCCCGAGACAGGGGCACACCGGGGAGCTGTTTTTT

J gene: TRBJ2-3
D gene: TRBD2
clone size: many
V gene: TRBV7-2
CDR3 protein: CASSQRSSGRPLSDTQYF
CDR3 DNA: TGTGCCAGCAGCCAAAGAAGTAGCGGGAGGCCCTTGTCAGATACGCAGTATTTT

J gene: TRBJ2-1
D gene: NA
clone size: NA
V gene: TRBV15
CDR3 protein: CATSRDELAKGNEQFF
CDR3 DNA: TGTGCCACCAGCAGAGATGAGTTAGCCAAAGGAAATGAGCAGTTCTTC

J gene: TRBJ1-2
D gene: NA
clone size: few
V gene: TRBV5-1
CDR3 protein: CASSLGQTIYGYTF
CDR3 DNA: TGCGCCAGCAGCTTGGGACAGACCATCTATGGCTACACCTTC

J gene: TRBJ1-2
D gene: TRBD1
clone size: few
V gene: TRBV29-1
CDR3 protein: CSVVYRGRNGYTF
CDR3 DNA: TGCAGCGTTGTCTACAGGGGGAGGAATGGCTACACCTTC

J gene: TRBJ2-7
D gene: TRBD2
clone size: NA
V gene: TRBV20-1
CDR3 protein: CSASPTSGASEQYF
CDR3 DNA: TGCAGTGCTAGCCCAACTAGCGGGGCTTCCGAGCAGTACTTC

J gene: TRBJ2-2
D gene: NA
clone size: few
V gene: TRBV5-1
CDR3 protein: CASSPWGVVTGELFF
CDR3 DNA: TGCGCCAGCAGCCCCTGGGGGGTAGTCACCGGGGAGCTGTTTTTT

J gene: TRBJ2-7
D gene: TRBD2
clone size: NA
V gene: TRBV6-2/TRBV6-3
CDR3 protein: CASSYAFLAGGPSGPPYEQYF
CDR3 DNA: TGTGCCAGCAGTTACGCCTTCTTAGCGGGAGGGCCCTCCGGTCCTCCCTACGAGCAGTACTTC

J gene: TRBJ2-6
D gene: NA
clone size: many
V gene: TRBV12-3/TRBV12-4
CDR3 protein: CASRDSGANVLTF
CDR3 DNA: TGTGCCAGCAGGGACTCTGGGGCCAACGTCCTGACTTTC

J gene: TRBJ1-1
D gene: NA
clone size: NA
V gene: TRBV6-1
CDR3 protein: CATTFRWGENTEAFF
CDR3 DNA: TGTGCCACCACTTTTAGGTGGGGGGAGAACACTGAAGCTTTCTTT